Sequencing of this TCR beta chain was carried out in a study of blood T cell repertoires in COVID-19. Looking at the study overall: The study drew acute and convalescent COVID-19 samples from the United States, Italy and Spain.

This CDR3 region has 13 residues. Trimming removed 6 bases from V and 7 bases from J; junction bases left unmatched: 5. Germline CDR1 reads MDHEN; CDR2 reads SYDVKM. The assay was immunoSEQ multiplex PCR, and TCRdb's table has in-frame clones only and misses some. The sample comprises about 180,000 clones, more than 85% of which are singletons, and 2.5% to 3% rests with the top ten. The sequence was obtained from a woman between 25 and 40 years old with active or convalescent COVID-19. The genes are TRBV28 and TRBJ2-1; 8 nucleotides line up with TRBD1. The source material was peripheral blood. CDR3 sequence: CASRDRARNEQFF. The CDR3 DNA reads as TGTGCCAGCAGGGACAGGGCAAGGAATGAGCAGTTCTTC.